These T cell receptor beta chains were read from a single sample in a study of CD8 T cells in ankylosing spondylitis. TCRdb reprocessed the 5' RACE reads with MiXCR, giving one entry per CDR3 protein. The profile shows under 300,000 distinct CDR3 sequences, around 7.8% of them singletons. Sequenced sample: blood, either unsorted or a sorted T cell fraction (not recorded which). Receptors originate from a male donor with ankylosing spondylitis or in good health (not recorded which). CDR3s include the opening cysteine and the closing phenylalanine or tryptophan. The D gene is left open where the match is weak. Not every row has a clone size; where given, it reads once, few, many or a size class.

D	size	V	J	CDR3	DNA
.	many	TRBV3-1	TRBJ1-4	CASRPGEVHNEKLFF	TGTGCCAGCAGACCCGGGGAGGTCCATAATGAAAAACTGTTTTTT
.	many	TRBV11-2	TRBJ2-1	CASSLIRDYNEQFF	TGTGCCAGCAGCCTAATCCGGGACTACAATGAGCAGTTCTTC
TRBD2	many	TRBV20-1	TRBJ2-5	CSAPTSGRDQETQYF	TGCAGTGCGCCGACTAGCGGGAGGGATCAAGAGACCCAGTACTTC
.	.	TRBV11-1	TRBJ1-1	CASSPIADSMNTEAFF	TGTGCCAGCAGCCCCATTGCGGACAGCATGAACACTGAAGCTTTCTTT
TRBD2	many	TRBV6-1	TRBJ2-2	CASTLWAGANTGELFF	TGTGCCAGCACCCTGTGGGCGGGGGCGAACACCGGGGAGCTGTTTTTT
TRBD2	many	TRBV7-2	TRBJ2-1	CASSYLAGDYNEQFF	TGTGCCAGCAGCTATCTAGCGGGGGATTACAATGAGCAGTTCTTC
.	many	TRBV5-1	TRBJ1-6	CASSFGGVDNSPLHF	TGCGCCAGCAGCTTCGGGGGCGTTGATAATTCACCCCTCCACTTT
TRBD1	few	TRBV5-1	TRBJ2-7	CASSLVPTGGSYEQYF	TGCGCCAGCAGCTTGGTCCCCACAGGGGGCTCATACGAGCAGTACTTC
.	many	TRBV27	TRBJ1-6	CASSLSMWASYNSPLHF	TGTGCCAGCAGTTTATCGATGTGGGCCTCCTATAATTCACCCCTCCACTTT
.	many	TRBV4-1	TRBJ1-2	CASSQDGQGVYGYTF	TGCGCCAGCAGCCAAGATGGCCAGGGAGTATATGGCTACACCTTC
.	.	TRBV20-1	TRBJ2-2	CSARDPRRDANTGELFF	TGCAGTGCTAGAGACCCACGCCGAGACGCGAACACCGGGGAGCTGTTTTTT
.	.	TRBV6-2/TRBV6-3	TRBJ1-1	CASSYEDRTEAFF	TGTGCCAGCAGTTACGAAGACAGAACTGAAGCTTTCTTT
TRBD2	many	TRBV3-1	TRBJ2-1	CASSQARGGAYNEQFF	TGTGCCAGCAGCCAAGCCCGCGGGGGGGCTTACAATGAGCAGTTCTTC
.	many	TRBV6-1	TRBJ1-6	CASSGSANSPLHF	TGTGCCAGCAGCGGGTCCGCGAATTCACCCCTCCACTTT
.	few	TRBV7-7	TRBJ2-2	CASSADSPNTGELFF	TGTGCTAGCAGCGCGGACAGCCCAAACACCGGGGAGCTGTTTTTT
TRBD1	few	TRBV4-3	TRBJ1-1	CASSPKTGVEAFF	TGCGCCAGCAGCCCTAAGACAGGGGTAGAAGCTTTCTTT
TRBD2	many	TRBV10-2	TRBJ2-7	CASIKGTSGYEQYF	TGCGCCAGCATAAAAGGGACTAGCGGCTACGAGCAGTACTTC
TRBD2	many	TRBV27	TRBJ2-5	CASSFSGTSGQETQYF	TGTGCCAGCAGTTTCTCCGGGACTAGCGGACAAGAGACCCAGTACTTC
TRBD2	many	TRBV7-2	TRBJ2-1	CASSPRGGRFNEQFF	TGTGCCAGCAGCCCTCGCGGGGGACGATTCAATGAGCAGTTCTTC
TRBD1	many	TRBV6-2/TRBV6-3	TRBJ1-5	CASRPGQAYSNQPQHF	TGTGCCAGCAGACCAGGACAGGCGTATAGCAATCAGCCCCAGCATTTT
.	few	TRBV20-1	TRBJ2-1	CSAGTRGGEQFF	TGCAGTGCGGGAACGAGGGGCGGGGAGCAGTTCTTC
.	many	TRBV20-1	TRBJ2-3	CSARVSRSTDTQYF	TGCAGTGCTAGAGTGTCGCGGAGCACAGATACGCAGTATTTT
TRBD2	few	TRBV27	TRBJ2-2	CASLDGGLGAGELFF	TGTGCCAGCCTTGACGGGGGGTTGGGGGCCGGGGAGCTGTTTTTT
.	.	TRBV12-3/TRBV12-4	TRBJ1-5	CASTLSDNQPQHF	TGTGCCAGCACCCTGTCGGACAATCAGCCCCAGCATTTT
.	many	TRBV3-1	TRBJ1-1	CASSQGLHTEAFF	TGTGCCAGCAGCCAGGGGCTGCACACTGAAGCTTTCTTT
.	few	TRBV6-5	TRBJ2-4	CASSYGGPGNIQYF	TGTGCCAGCAGTTACGGGGGGCCGGGGAACATTCAGTACTTC
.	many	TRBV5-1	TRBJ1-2	CASSPGTASTSYTF	TGCGCCAGCAGCCCAGGGACCGCTTCAACGAGCTACACCTTC
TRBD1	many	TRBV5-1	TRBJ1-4	CASSLLTGKDEKLFF	TGCGCCAGCAGCTTGCTGACAGGGAAGGATGAAAAACTGTTTTTT
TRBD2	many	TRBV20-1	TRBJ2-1	CSANPSSGIFDEQFF	TGCAGTGCTAACCCGTCTAGCGGGATTTTCGATGAGCAGTTCTTC
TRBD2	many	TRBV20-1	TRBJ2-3	CSAPTSGGAGATDTQYF	TGCAGTGCGCCGACTAGCGGGGGGGCCGGGGCCACAGATACGCAGTATTTT
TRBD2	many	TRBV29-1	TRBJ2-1	CSVDRAGGVNEQFF	TGCAGCGTTGATAGGGCGGGAGGCGTAAATGAGCAGTTCTTC
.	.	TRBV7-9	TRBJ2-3	CASSAAGDGSTDTQYF	TGTGCCAGCAGCGCAGCTGGCGACGGTAGCACAGATACGCAGTATTTT
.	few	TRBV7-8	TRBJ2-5	CASSSTTGGQETQYF	TGTGCCAGCAGCTCTACGACAGGCGGGCAAGAGACCCAGTACTTC
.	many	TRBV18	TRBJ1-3	CASSPRRSRSGNTIYF	TGTGCCAGCTCACCACGGAGGTCTCGCTCTGGAAACACCATATATTTT
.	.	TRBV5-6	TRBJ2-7	CASRLSSRGLSYEQYF	TGTGCCAGCAGGCTCTCCTCGCGGGGGCTCTCCTACGAGCAGTACTTC
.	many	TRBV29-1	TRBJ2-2	CSVEDRRNTGELFF	TGCAGCGTTGAAGATCGGAGGAACACCGGGGAGCTGTTTTTT
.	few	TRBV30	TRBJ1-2	CAWSVQRGPGYGYTF	TGTGCCTGGAGTGTACAGCGGGGGCCTGGCTATGGCTACACCTTC
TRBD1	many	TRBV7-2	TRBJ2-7	CASSSRGQGTTYEQYF	TGTGCCAGCAGCTCCCGTGGACAGGGGACAACCTACGAGCAGTACTTC
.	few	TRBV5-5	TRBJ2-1	CASSLLGNSYNEQFF	TGTGCCAGCAGCTTGCTCGGCAACTCCTACAATGAGCAGTTCTTC
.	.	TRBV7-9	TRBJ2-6	CASSLAATGANVLTF	TGTGCCAGCAGCTTAGCGGCGACGGGGGCCAACGTCCTGACTTTC
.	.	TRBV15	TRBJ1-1	CATSRDYGGDPEAFF	TGTGCCACCAGCAGAGATTACGGAGGCGACCCTGAAGCTTTCTTT
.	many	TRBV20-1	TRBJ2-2	CSARVDRTGELFF	TGCAGTGCTAGAGTAGATCGCACCGGGGAGCTGTTTTTT
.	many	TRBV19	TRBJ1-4	CASSIEEKLFF	TGTGCCAGTAGTATAGAGGAAAAACTGTTTTTT
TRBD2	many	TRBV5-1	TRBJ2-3	CASSLEGVIAGPTDTQYF	TGCGCCAGCAGCTTGGAAGGAGTCATAGCGGGGCCCACAGATACGCAGTATTTT